The entry below gives a single T cell receptor beta chain sequence along with its context. The antigen this receptor binds is unknown. No much larger clone is present one base from it, and per-base qualities are unavailable. The trial excluded patients who had a history of autoimmune disease or who were on systemic immunosuppression. In every dose cohort, peripheral blood was drawn for TCR sequencing at baseline, cycle 4 day 1, and cycle 7 day 1. The samples were drawn from a first-in-human, open-label, multicenter phase I dose-escalation trial of ivuxolimab. Adults with locally advanced or metastatic head and neck squamous cell, hepatocellular, melanoma or renal cell carcinoma were enrolled in the trial. Before TCR sequencing, CD4+ and CD8+ T cells were separately sorted from peripheral blood. The cysteine opens and the phenylalanine closes a CDR3 of 16 amino acids. Just the 48-base CDR3 DNA is kept, in frame starting at base 1. Compared with germline, V lacks 4 bases and J lacks 5 bases; bases without a gene match: 7. The germline V gene encodes CDR1 MNHNY and CDR2 SVGAGI (reference sequence).

For sequencing of the TCRbeta CDR3 region, genomic DNA was extracted from the sorted cells. The immunoSEQ Assay was used to sequence the TCRbeta CDR3 regions. The source is immuneACCESS, and TCRdb retained only in-frame sequences with V and J called. Part of the clones is not carried over; for the studies checked, unresolved V genes explain less than half of this, and the remainder is unexplained. This sample lists tens of thousands of clones; more than 70% were detected once. Approximately 0.27% of the sample goes to the ten largest clones. The data belong to a study of OX40 agonist ivuxolimab in advanced cancers. Describing the broader study: Ivuxolimab was an agonistic, fully human IgG2 monoclonal antibody directed against OX40 (CD134), a costimulatory receptor. Partial responses occurred in three dose-escalation patients, of whom one had hepatocellular carcinoma and two had cutaneous melanoma. Prior anti-PD-1, anti-PD-L1 or anti-CTLA-4 therapy was permitted, and 30% to 45% of dose-escalation patients had received checkpoint inhibitors. The dose-escalation cohort was 82.7% male with a mean age of about 60 years, ranging from about 23 to 85. Peripheral TCRbeta sequencing aimed to test whether ivuxolimab altered TCR sequence diversity and caused clonal T-cell expansion. Of the roughly 54 dose-escalation patients, hepatocellular carcinoma was present in around 19, melanoma in about 15, renal cell carcinoma in 9 and head and neck cancer in 9. Intravenous ivuxolimab was administered to patients every 2 weeks at six dose levels: 0.01, 0.1, 0.3, 1.5, 3 and 10 mg/kg. The monotherapy dose-escalation portion (N ≈ 52 patients) of the phase I ivuxolimab trial is reported in the paper.

The investigation overall reported the following: In partial responders in the 0.1-3.0 mg/kg groups, normalized peripheral clonal expansion was found to be among the lowest, especially among CD8+ T cells. At doses of 0.1 to 3.0 mg/kg, clonal expansion of both CD4+ and CD8+ T cells in blood was seen between baseline and week 6. Low levels of normalized T-cell clonal expansion were also seen in some patients who did not respond. The antigen specificity of the clonally expanded peripheral T cells was not determined. On average, CD8+ T cells showed more expanded clones than CD4+ T cells after ivuxolimab.

The starting material was CD4+ or CD8+ T cells sorted from blood, obtained in a trial of the OX40 agonist ivuxolimab. The chain employs TRBV6-6 and TRBJ2-5; 13 middle bases align to TRBD2. This TCR was recovered from an adult with an advanced solid tumor such as melanoma, head and neck, liver or kidney cancer. The nucleotides read TGTGCCAGCAGTTCCGCCGGGACTAGCGGGGCGGAGACCCAGTACTTC. This codes for CASSSAGTSGAETQYF.